The rows below give T cell receptor beta chains drawn from one sample of a study of shared clonotypes between healthy human individuals. Libraries were prepared by immunoSEQ multiplex PCR; TCRdb keeps only in-frame clonotypes and omits some of them. The repertoire holds about 380,000 clones, with about 96% as singletons. Sample: memory CD8+ T cells sorted from blood. Receptors were obtained from a man aged 25-45 years in good health. CDR3s include the opening cysteine and the closing phenylalanine or tryptophan. A D gene is named only where the DNA matches it firmly. Clone size is stated in some rows and not others, as once, few, many or a class when expanded.

TRBV11-1,TRBJ2-7,.,.,CASSPLGVGEQYF,TGTGCCAGCAGCCCGTTAGGGGTTGGGGAGCAGTACTTC
TRBV11-1,TRBJ2-7,TRBD2,.,CASSLAGALLAGGPEQYF,TGTGCCAGCAGCTTAGCCGGGGCCTTACTAGCGGGAGGGCCCGAGCAGTACTTC
TRBV27,TRBJ2-3,TRBD1,once,CASSLQGASTDTQYF,TGTGCCAGCAGTTTACAGGGGGCAAGCACAGATACGCAGTATTTT
TRBV28,TRBJ2-2,.,few,CASNSPGGPLVRELFF,TGTGCCAGCAACTCTCCAGGGGGGCCATTGGTCAGGGAGCTGTTTTTT
TRBV29-1,TRBJ2-5,TRBD2,once,CSVVKRELGPETQYF,TGCAGCGTAGTCAAGCGGGAGTTGGGTCCAGAGACCCAGTACTTC
TRBV7-9,TRBJ2-7,.,.,CASSLAPGIRSYEQYF,TGTGCCAGCAGCTTAGCCCCCGGGATCCGCTCCTACGAGCAGTACTTC
TRBV7-6,TRBJ2-2,TRBD1,.,CASSKIRTGGRTGELFF,TGTGCCAGCAGTAAAATCCGAACAGGGGGCAGGACCGGGGAGCTGTTTTTT
TRBV2,TRBJ1-2,.,.,CASRRTETVSLNTF,TGTGCCAGCAGAAGAACCGAGACCGTGAGTCTCAACACCTTC
TRBV18,TRBJ2-3,TRBD2,.,CASSRFGLAGTDTQYF,TGTGCCAGCTCACGGTTTGGGCTAGCGGGCACAGATACGCAGTATTTT
TRBV9,TRBJ1-5,.,once,CASSVGGFGQPQHF,TGTGCCAGCAGCGTCGGGGGGTTTGGGCAGCCCCAGCATTTT
TRBV5-6,TRBJ2-2,TRBD1,.,CASSPTGTGELFF,TGTGCCAGCAGCCCGACAGGGACCGGGGAGCTGTTTTTT
TRBV30,TRBJ1-6,.,.,CAWSPGHSPLHF,TGTGCCTGGAGTCCCGGGCATTCACCCCTCCACTTT
TRBV27,TRBJ2-3,TRBD2,.,CASSLRVSGRGRTDTQYF,TGTGCCAGCAGTTTAAGGGTTAGCGGGAGAGGTCGCACAGATACGCAGTATTTT
TRBV5-1,TRBJ2-5,.,.,CASSRPQETQYF,TGCGCCAGCAGCAGACCCCAAGAGACCCAGTACTTC
TRBV2,TRBJ2-5,.,.,CASKTPQSVGETQYF,TGTGCCAGCAAGACGCCCCAATCAGTAGGGGAGACCCAGTACTTC
TRBV10-2,TRBJ2-3,TRBD2,.,CASSVSGSLVTDTQYF,TGCGCCAGCAGTGTCAGCGGGAGTTTGGTCACAGATACGCAGTATTTT
TRBV7-2,TRBJ2-7,.,.,CASSLQSYEQYF,TGTGCCAGCAGCTTACAATCCTACGAGCAGTACTTC
TRBV6-1,TRBJ1-2,.,once,CASRQDYGYTF,TGTGCCAGCAGACAGGACTATGGCTACACCTTC
TRBV7-8,TRBJ2-7,.,.,CASRLFFEQYF,TGTGCCAGCAGGCTGTTCTTCGAGCAGTACTTC
TRBV5-1,TRBJ1-2,.,.,CASSLGQGSYGYTF,TGCGCCAGCAGCTTGGGTCAGGGGAGCTATGGCTACACCTTC
TRBV7-8,TRBJ2-5,TRBD2,.,CASSLRLAGGGETQYF,TGTGCCAGCAGCTTGAGACTAGCGGGAGGGGGAGAGACCCAGTACTTC
TRBV4-2,TRBJ2-1,.,.,CASSQDLQNEQFF,TGTGCCAGCAGCCAAGATCTTCAAAATGAGCAGTTCTTC